Reported below is one T cell receptor (beta chain). This record comes from a study of blood T cell repertoires in COVID-19. Whole-study context: Samples representing acute and convalescent COVID-19 were sourced from the United States, Italy and Spain.

Measured with immunoSEQ multiplex PCR; TCRdb has only the in-frame clones, and not every one. The top ten clones hold more than 12% of a sample with under 80,000 clones, around 87% of them seen once. Sequencing input: peripheral blood. The receptor's source is a human donor in a cohort sampled during active COVID-19.

The CDR3 region is CASSLGGNRATDTQYF. The CDR3 DNA sequence: TGTGCCAGCAGCTTGGGCGGCAACAGGGCCACAGATACGCAGTATTTT. This rearrangement joins TRBV5-4 to TRBJ2-3; the D gene is possibly TRBD1 (6 bases). CDR1 and CDR2 from the germline V gene are SGHNT and YYREEE (reference sequence). V was trimmed by 0 bases and J by 2 bases, leaving 13 bases between them. The CDR3 length is 16 residues.